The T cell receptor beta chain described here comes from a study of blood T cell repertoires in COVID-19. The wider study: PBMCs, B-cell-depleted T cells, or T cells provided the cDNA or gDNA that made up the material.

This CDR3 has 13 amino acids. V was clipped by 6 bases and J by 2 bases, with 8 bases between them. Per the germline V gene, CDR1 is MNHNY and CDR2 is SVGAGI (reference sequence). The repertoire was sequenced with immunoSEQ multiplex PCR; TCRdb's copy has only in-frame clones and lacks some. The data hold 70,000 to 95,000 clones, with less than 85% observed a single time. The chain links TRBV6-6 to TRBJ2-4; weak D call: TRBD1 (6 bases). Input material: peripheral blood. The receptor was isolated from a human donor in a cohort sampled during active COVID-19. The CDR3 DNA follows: TGTGCCAGCAGAACAGGGTCCAAAAACATTCAGTACTTC. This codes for CASRTGSKNIQYF.